Below are 25 T cell receptor beta chains sequenced from a single sample in a study of cytomegalovirus exposure and HLA in healthy donors. Primers for the PCR totalled 60 Vbeta and 13 Jbeta. Generated by immunoSEQ multiplex PCR, the TCRdb table keeps only in-frame clones and is missing some. The sample holds under 200,000 clones, 70% to 80% seen once. Specimen: PBMCs. Receptors were obtained from a man aged 55 to 70 in good health and CMV-seronegative.

The V call is TRBV2, the J call TRBJ2-6; 9 bases align to TRBD1. The length of the CDR3 is 16 residues. Germline V gene sequence: CDR1 SNHLY, CDR2 FYNNEI. The trim removed 5 bases at V and 0 bases at J, leaving 2 bases unmatched. This CDR3 is CASSQTGGSGANVLTF. Here the CDR3 DNA reads TGTGCCAGCAGTCAGACAGGGGGCTCTGGGGCCAACGTCCTGACTTTC. The entire variable domain, with the rest obtained from reference TRBV2 and TRBJ2-6, is as follows: EPEVTQTPSHQVTQMGQEVILRCVPISNHLYFYWYRQILGQKVEFLVSFYNNEISEKSEIFDDQFSVERPDGSNFTLKIRSTKLEDSAMYFCASSQTGGSGANVLTFGAGSRLTVL.

With respect to this clone: Compared with germline, one end of the junction differs, possibly owing to a read error. The V call is TRBV5-1, the J call TRBJ1-5; 11 positions agree with TRBD1. The V gene's germline CDR1 is SGHRS and CDR2 YFSETQ. CDR3 length: 14 amino acids. The CDR3 region has the DNA TGCGCCAGCAGCTTCGGGACAGGGGGTCAGCCCCAGAATTTT. Translated, it gives CASSFGTGGQPQNF.

About this clone itself: The germline gene is not matched at one end of the junction; a read error may be the cause. The chain combines TRBV5-4 with TRBJ1-2, with TRBD1 as a possible D gene (5 bases). Per germline, CDR1 SGHNT and CDR2 YYREEE (reference sequence). There are 15 residues in the CDR3. The CDR3 loop reads CASSLRAGTNYGYPF. CDR3 in DNA: TGTGCCAGCAGCTTGAGGGCAGGGACTAACTATGGCTACCCCTTC.

This chain connects TRBV5-1 to TRBJ2-2, with 7 bases fitting TRBD2. The germline V gene encodes CDR1 SGHRS and CDR2 YFSETQ. The ends lost 4 bases at V and 3 bases at J; junction bases unmatched: 9. The CDR3 has 16 residues. CDR3 sequence: CASSPDGTTYTGELFF. As DNA, the CDR3 is TGCGCCAGCAGCCCCGACGGGACTACATACACCGGGGAGCTGTTTTTT.

V is TRBV19 and J is TRBJ1-2; 9 nucleotides align to TRBD1. Per germline, CDR1 LNHDA and CDR2 SQIVND (reference sequence). The CDR3 sequence is 16 residues long. V trimming: 5 bases; J trimming: 1 base; junction bases outside the gene matches: 8. Here the CDR3 reads CASSPLGQGNNYGYTF. The CDR3 DNA is TGTGCCAGTAGTCCCCTCGGACAGGGGAATAACTATGGCTACACCTTC. Filled out from reference TRBV19 and TRBJ1-2, the complete variable domain reads DGGITQSPKYLFRKEGQNVTLSCEQNLNHDAMYWYRQDPGQGLRLIYYSQIVNDFQKGDIAEGYSVSREKKESFPLTVTSAQKNPTAFYLCASSPLGQGNNYGYTFGSGTRLTVV.

This clone was seen a single time. The CDR3 loop reads CASSLVLAGHDEQFF. CDR3 DNA sequence: TGCGCCAGCAGCTTGGTTCTAGCGGGGCACGATGAGCAGTTCTTC. The chain carries TRBV5-1 and TRBJ2-1, with 9 bases that match TRBD2. CDR1 is SGHRS and CDR2 is YFSETQ in the germline V gene. The V and J ends lost 0 bases and 8 bases, in that order; junction bases with no gene match: 6. The CDR3 is made up of 15 amino acids.

The chain employs TRBV2 and TRBJ1-4, with no clear D. The V and J ends lost 11 bases and 10 bases respectively, with 20 bases between them. Germline CDR1 SNHLY, CDR2 FYNNEI. This CDR3 contains 13 residues. CDR3 coding DNA: TGTGCCGGAACCGACACGATCTTGGGAAAACTGTTTTTT. This gives the protein CAGTDTILGKLFF.

V and J are TRBV6-6 and TRBJ2-3; 8 nucleotides match TRBD2. The CDR3 runs to 16 residues. Germline CDR1 reads MNHNY; CDR2 reads SVGAGI (reference sequence). V was pared by 6 bases and J by 2 bases, with 10 bases of the junction left unmatched. The CDR3 protein is CASSRRGGRDTDTQYF. For the CDR3, the DNA is TGTGCCAGCAGCCGCCGGGGGGGACGGGACACAGATACGCAGTATTTT.

The CDR3 loop reads CASRGDYSNQPQHF. The DNA for the CDR3 is TGTGCCAGTAGGGGAGATTATAGCAATCAGCCCCAGCATTTT. This chain joins TRBV19 and TRBJ1-5; D is unclear. The germline V and J ends were trimmed by 6 bases and 0 bases, with 9 bases remaining between them. CDR1 is LNHDA, CDR2 SQIVND, per germline (reference sequence). The CDR3 sequence is 14 residues long.

This chain uses TRBV7-9 with TRBJ1-1; D not certain. Trimming removed 4 bases at V and 1 base at J, with 7 bases between. This CDR3 comprises 13 residues. Germline values: CDR1 SEHNR, CDR2 FQNEAQ (reference sequence). The CDR3 DNA follows: TGTGCCAGCAGCTCGGGTAGGAACACTGAAGCTTTCTTT. Protein: CASSSGRNTEAFF.

This chain uses TRBV2 with TRBJ2-1; TRBD2 matches 15 bases. The CDR3 extends over 16 amino acids. V gave up 6 bases and J gave up 5 bases; unmatched junction bases: 5. Germline V gives CDR1 SNHLY, CDR2 FYNNEI. CDR3 sequence: CASRGRTSGGDNEQFF. DNA of the CDR3: TGTGCCAGCAGAGGAAGGACTAGCGGGGGGGACAATGAGCAGTTCTTC.

V is TRBV4-3 and J is TRBJ2-3; the match to TRBD2 covers 8 bases. Germline V gene sequence: CDR1 LGHNA, CDR2 YSLEER. This CDR3 contains 17 residues. J gave up 5 bases and V 4 bases, and 14 bases lay outside the gene matches. CDR3 in DNA: TGCGCCAGCAGCCCTGTCTACGGGAGGGCCGAAGGAGATACGCAGTATTTT. Protein sequence: CASSPVYGRAEGDTQYF.

J is TRBJ2-7 and V is TRBV14; D remains ambiguous. The CDR3 totals 12 residues. CDR1 is SGHDN and CDR2 is FVKESK in the germline V gene. Trimming stripped 5 bases from V and 2 bases from J, with 7 bases between. The CDR3 sequence: CASSGVAYEQYF. DNA for the CDR3: TGTGCCAGCAGCGGAGTCGCCTACGAGCAGTACTTC.

The chain couples TRBV6-1 to TRBJ2-2; D is ambiguous. V lost 9 bases and J lost 6, with 8 bases in between. CDR1 MNHNS and CDR2 SASEGT come from the germline V gene. The CDR3 loop spans 11 amino acids. CDR3 sequence reads: CASTAPGELFF. DNA for the CDR3: TGTGCCAGTACAGCTCCCGGGGAGCTGTTTTTT.

This chain links TRBV28 with TRBJ2-1; 7 bases fit TRBD2. V was pared by 3 bases and J by 8 bases, with 13 bases of the junction left unmatched. CDR1 and CDR2 from the germline V gene are MDHEN and SYDVKM. The CDR3 consists of 16 residues. Written as DNA, the CDR3 is TGTGCCAGCAGTTTGGCTAGCGGTATAATCGGGTATGAGCAGTTCTTC. It translates to CASSLASGIIGYEQFF.

The chain's CDR3 is CASRMTSLNTGELFF. In DNA, the CDR3 is TGTGCCAGCAGGATGACTAGCCTAAACACCGGGGAGCTGTTTTTT. The rearrangement joins TRBV7-8 to TRBJ2-2; 7 bases are a match to TRBD2. The J segment lost 2 bases and the V segment lost 6 bases, leaving 6 bases of the junction unmatched. CDR1 is SGHVS and CDR2 is FQNEAQ in the germline V gene. The CDR3 is 15 residues long.

The rearrangement joins TRBV14 to TRBJ2-5, with a weak D call TRBD1 (5 bases). The V gene lost 5 bases and the J gene lost 5 bases, with 21 bases spanning the gap. Germline-derived CDR1 and CDR2 are SGHDN and FVKESK. The CDR3 totals 16 residues. The DNA for the CDR3 is TGTGCCAGCAGCAAAGGGGCAGGTGTATTTTCCGAGACCCAGTACTTC. This sequence encodes CASSKGAGVFSETQYF.

This chain links TRBV6-5 with TRBJ1-1, with D possibly matching TRBD1 (5 bases). This CDR3 is 15 amino acids long. V dropped 2 bases and J dropped 5 bases, with 15 bases sitting between them. Germline V gene data show CDR1 as MNHEY and CDR2 as SVGAGI. The CDR3 spells CASSYVIGGHTEAFF. The CDR3 nucleotides are TGTGCCAGCAGTTACGTCATCGGGGGTCATACTGAAGCTTTCTTT.

This clone was detected only a few times. The rearrangement uses TRBV4-2 and TRBJ2-3; 12 bases fit TRBD2. Unmatched junction bases numbered 7, after V lost 1 base and J lost 5 bases. The CDR3 sequence is 17 residues long. Germline CDR1 reads LGHNA; CDR2 reads YNFKEQ. The CDR3 region has the DNA TGTGCCAGCAGCCAAGCTAGCGGGGGGGCTCGAGAAGATACGCAGTATTTT. Translation: CASSQASGGAREDTQYF.

The chain combines TRBV19 with TRBJ1-5; 12 nucleotides match TRBD1. V shed 4 bases, J shed 0 bases, and the junction held 13 bases outside the gene matches. CDR1 LNHDA and CDR2 SQIVND come from the germline V gene (reference sequence). This CDR3 region has 20 residues. The CDR3 coding sequence is TGTGCCAGTAGTAAGCTCCCGGGACAGGGGGCTCGGAATAGCAATCAGCCCCAGCATTTT. Encoded protein: CASSKLPGQGARNSNQPQHF.

V is TRBV5-6 and J is TRBJ1-1; 7 bases agree with TRBD1. This CDR3 is 15 amino acids long. Germline V CDR1 and CDR2: SGHDT, YYEEEE. V dropped 4 bases and J dropped 0; count of bases not matched to a gene: 6. DNA of the CDR3: TGTGCCAGCAGCCAGTTGGGACAGATGAACACTGAAGCTTTCTTT. Its translation: CASSQLGQMNTEAFF.

V gene TRBV19 combines with J gene TRBJ2-1; TRBD2 matches 10 bases. The germline CDR1 and CDR2 sequences are LNHDA and SQIVND (reference sequence). The CDR3 is 16 residues long. Unmatched junction bases numbered 8, after V lost 3 bases and J lost 6 bases. The CDR3 DNA reads TGTGCCAGTAGTATTGCCCTAGGACTAGCGGCCAATGAGCAGTTCTTC. Amino acids: CASSIALGLAANEQFF.

The chain links TRBV7-2 to TRBJ1-2; 7 nucleotides match TRBD1. Trimming removed 7 bases from V and 1 base from J; junction bases left unmatched: 9. This CDR3 has 15 amino acids. Germline assignment: CDR1 SGHTA and CDR2 FQGNSA. CDR3 in DNA: TGTGCCAGCACCCAAGAAGGGGGCATTAACTATGGCTACACCTTC. Protein product: CASTQEGGINYGYTF.

The chain recombines TRBV7-9 with TRBJ2-3, with TRBD1 matching over 8 bases. Per the germline V gene, CDR1 is SEHNR and CDR2 is FQNEAQ (reference sequence). J gave up 7 bases and V 1 base, and 7 bases lay outside the gene matches. The CDR3 is made up of 15 amino acids. This CDR3 is CASSLVDRGGYTQYF. DNA for the CDR3: TGTGCCAGCAGCTTAGTTGACAGGGGCGGCTATACGCAGTATTTT.

V and J are TRBV9 and TRBJ2-7; TRBD2 might be the D (5 bases). V lost 3 bases to trimming and J lost 2 bases, with 12 bases between them. CDR1 is SGDLS and CDR2 is YYNGEE in the germline V gene. The CDR3 has 14 residues. This CDR3 reads CASSAAYGAYEQYF. In DNA form, the CDR3 reads TGTGCCAGCAGCGCCGCCTACGGGGCCTACGAGCAGTACTTC.